This T cell receptor beta chain appears in the sequencing data of a study of T cells after yellow fever vaccination. Study summary: Libraries from low-cell-number fractions were prepared with the SMART-Seq v4 Ultra Low Input RNA kit.

Broader study findings: Only a small proportion of the clonotypes turned up in both the CD4 and the CD8 compartments, likely arising from convergent recombination. Boosting was followed by the reappearance of most primary-vaccination clones (approximately 95% CD4, about 89% CD8).

The CDR3 totals 15 residues. Germline V CDR1 and CDR2: LNHNV, YYDKDF (reference sequence). Trimming took off 5 bases at V and 2 bases at J, with 15 bases between the two ends. In this sample, this clonotype turned up many times. Its cognate antigen is unknown. The TCR cDNA carried a universal primer site and UMIs from 5'RACE template switching. A single record per CDR3 protein comes from TCRdb applying MiXCR to the 5' RACE reads. This table has under 550,000 distinct CDR3 sequences, about a fifth appearing once. The chain recombines TRBV15 with TRBJ1-2; the D gene is possibly TRBD1 (5 bases). This receptor was obtained from a man between 18 and 35 years old who received the YFV17D yellow fever vaccine. The sequences come from PBMCs, collected approximately 22 days after the first yellow fever vaccination. This chain's CDR3 is CATSDPDGGNYGYTF. CDR3 in DNA: TGTGCCACCAGCGATCCGGACGGGGGGAACTATGGCTACACCTTC.